The 3 T cell receptor beta chains in this list originate from one sample, sequenced in a study of a mutant IDH1 vaccine in newly diagnosed glioma. Time point in this sample: week 35, safety follow-up. Each dose delivered 300 ug of mutant IDH1 20-mer peptide subcutaneously with imiquimod. These receptors are not linked to any known antigen. The protocol was immunoSEQ multiplex PCR, while the TCRdb copy is restricted to in-frame clones and leaves out a portion. The table includes over 25,000 clones, 60% to 85% detected once. Sample: PBMCs, taken from a glioma patient whose treatment included an IDH1 peptide vaccine. The receptors originated from a woman aged 25-40 years with glioma. Some clones in this sample may be carry-over from other donors' samples.

The V and J genes are TRBV7-9 and TRBJ2-3; 7 bases match TRBD2. The CDR3 extends over 14 amino acids. V trimming: 10 bases; J trimming: 1 base; junction bases outside the gene matches: 8. Germline V lookup: CDR1 SEHNR, CDR2 FQNEAQ (reference sequence). The CDR3 protein is CATPGGSGTDTQYF. Written as DNA, the CDR3 is TGTGCCACGCCGGGCGGGAGTGGCACAGATACGCAGTATTTT. The full variable domain, rest sourced from reference TRBV7-9 and TRBJ2-3, is DTGVSQNPRHKITKRGQNVTFRCDPISEHNRLYWYRQTLGQGPEFLTYFQNEAQLEKSRLLSDRFSAERPKGSFSTLEIQRTEQGDSAMYLCATPGGSGTDTQYFGPGTRLTVL.

V is TRBV10-2 and J is TRBJ2-2; no clear D. The CDR3 consists of 13 residues. CDR1 is WSHSY, CDR2 SAAADI, per germline. Trimming cost V 2 bases and J 4 bases, with 5 bases left between them. The CDR3 sequence is CASSEISTGELFF. In nucleotides, the CDR3 is TGCGCCAGCAGTGAGATCAGCACCGGGGAGCTGTTTTTT.

V usage is TRBV18 and J usage is TRBJ2-5; D unresolved. The V gene lost 2 bases and the J gene lost 0 bases, with 4 bases spanning the gap. The germline gives CDR1 KGHSH, CDR2 LQKENI. CDR3 size: 13 residues. The DNA for the CDR3 is TGTGCCAGCTCACCAGACTACCAAGAGACCCAGTACTTC. It is translated as CASSPDYQETQYF.